Described below is a single TCR beta chain sequence and its context. Germline V gene lookup returns CDR1 SQVTM and CDR2 ANQGSEA. V shed 3 bases, J shed 2 bases, and the junction held 3 bases outside the gene matches. The CDR3 sequence is 14 residues long. The data originate from a study of blood T cell repertoires in COVID-19. As for the study in general: The cDNA or gDNA used as material had been derived from T cells, B-cell-depleted T cells, or PBMCs.

The method was immunoSEQ multiplex PCR; TCRdb's version includes in-frame clones alone and lacks a portion of them. The sample contains 150,000 to 200,000 clones, 84% of which appear only once. The sequencing input was peripheral blood. The TCR sequence derives from a man between 18 and 35 years old with active or convalescent COVID-19. The rearrangement links TRBV29-1 to TRBJ1-2, with 10 bases that match TRBD1. CDR3 DNA sequence: TGCAGCGTTGAGGGACAGGGGACGAACTATGGCTACACCTTC. Residues: CSVEGQGTNYGYTF.